The source of this T cell receptor beta chain is a study of blood T cell repertoires in COVID-19. Background on the study: Samples came from the United States, Italy and Spain, spanning acute and convalescent COVID-19.

Produced via immunoSEQ multiplex PCR; TCRdb's table is partial and in-frame only. The table shows around 200,000 clones, with approximately 85% occurring only once. V was pared by 6 bases and J by 7 bases, with 10 bases between. The CDR3 has 11 amino acids. Germline V CDR1 and CDR2: KGHSH, LQKENI. The sequenced sample consisted of peripheral blood. This TCR was recovered from a human donor with active or convalescent COVID-19. The donor label of this sample is uncertain. The chain couples TRBV18 to TRBJ2-7; D is unresolved. The CDR3 region is CASSLLREQYF. The CDR3 coding sequence is TGTGCCAGCTCCCTTCTACGGGAGCAGTACTTC.